A single sample is the source of the 7 T cell receptor beta chains below, sequenced in a study of shared clonotypes between healthy human individuals. Method: immunoSEQ multiplex PCR; TCRdb's copy keeps in-frame clones and lacks some. The sample carries roughly 1,600,000 clones, 98% to 99% recorded once. The sample consisted of naive CD4+ T cells sorted from blood. Subset described: CD45RA+ positively selected. The receptors come from a man aged 25 to 45 in good health.

CDR3 protein: CASSRTDNYGYTF. In nucleotides, the CDR3 is TGTGCCAGCAGTCGGACCGACAACTATGGCTACACCTTC. The rearrangement uses TRBV6-1 and TRBJ1-2; the D is unclear. The ends were cut back, 5 bases at V and 2 bases at J, with 9 bases in the middle. The germline V gene has CDR1 MNHNS and CDR2 SASEGT. CDR3 size: 13 residues.

This clone was recorded only once. At the DNA level, this CDR3 is encoded by other sequences in the same sample as well. The chain carries TRBV5-1 and TRBJ2-1; 9 positions agree with TRBD2. The CDR3 covers 15 residues. Trimming took 4 bases from V and 0 from J; bases not matched to a gene: 2. Per the germline V gene, CDR1 is SGHRS and CDR2 is YFSETQ. The CDR3 sequence: CASSPSGTSYNEQFF. CDR3 nucleotide sequence: TGCGCCAGCAGCCCTAGCGGGACCTCCTACAATGAGCAGTTCTTC.

The chain employs TRBV7-2 and TRBJ2-3; D tentatively reads TRBD1 or TRBD2 (7 bases each). The CDR3 sequence is 15 residues long. From germline, CDR1 is SGHTA and CDR2 FQGNSA. Trimming stripped 5 bases from V and 6 bases from J, with 18 bases between. CDR3 sequence (DNA): TGTGCCAGCAGCCCAGGAGGGAGGGGGCTGGATACGCAGTATTTT. Translating gives CASSPGGRGLDTQYF.

J is TRBJ2-7 and V is TRBV27; 7 nucleotides match TRBD1. The CDR3 is 14 amino acids. V shed 5 bases and J 3 bases; nucleotides not matched to a gene: 7. Per germline, CDR1 MNHEY and CDR2 SMNVEV (reference sequence). The CDR3 DNA reads TGTGCCAGCAGTAGAAGGACAGGCGGCTACGAGCAGTACTTC. It codes for CASSRRTGGYEQYF.

J is TRBJ2-2 and V is TRBV11-2, with 9 bases matching TRBD1. V was clipped by 3 bases and J by 0 bases; unmatched bases: 5. Germline assignment: CDR1 SGHAT and CDR2 FQNNGV. CDR3 length: 17 amino acids. The CDR3: CASSFPGQGTNTGELFF. The CDR3 coding sequence is TGTGCCAGCAGCTTTCCGGGACAGGGAACGAACACCGGGGAGCTGTTTTTT.

The J gene is TRBJ1-1, the V gene TRBV15; a weak D match, TRBD1 (6 bases). The germline V gene encodes CDR1 LNHNV and CDR2 YYDKDF (reference sequence). V was trimmed by 5 bases and J by 1 base, leaving 17 bases between them. CDR3 size: 16 residues. The CDR3 reads CATSLKRTAENTEAFF. The DNA of the CDR3 is TGTGCCACCAGCTTAAAGAGGACAGCCGAGAACACTGAAGCTTTCTTT. Complete variable domain (other parts from reference TRBV15 and TRBJ1-1): DAMVIQNPRYQVTQFGKPVTLSCSQTLNHNVMYWYQQKSSQAPKLLFHYYDKDFNNEADTPDNFQSRRPNTSFCFLDIRSPGLGDTAMYLCATSLKRTAENTEAFFGQGTRLTVV.

This clone has just one count. V is TRBV15 and J is TRBJ2-2, with D perhaps matching TRBD2 (6 bases). The germline CDR1 and CDR2 sequences are LNHNV and YYDKDF (reference sequence). The V end lost 6 bases, the J end lost 0 bases, and 14 bases lay between the germline ends. The CDR3 is 16 residues long. Here the CDR3 reads CATRGSGLPNTGELFF. The CDR3 DNA follows: TGTGCCACCAGGGGTAGCGGCCTTCCGAACACCGGGGAGCTGTTTTTT.